The following is a T cell receptor (beta chain) sequence with its context. Per the original methods: Reference gene primer amplification in the assay estimated nucleated cell counts. Libraries were prepared by immunoSEQ multiplex PCR; TCRdb keeps only in-frame clonotypes and omits some of them. That table gives V, J and clone size, and the DNA gave D and trimming. The table includes 470,000 or so clones, roughly 88% detected once. Germline V gene sequence: CDR1 PRHDT, CDR2 FYEKMQ (reference sequence). The CDR3 spans 16 residues. The V and J ends lost 2 bases and 0 bases, in that order; junction bases with no gene match: 5. This sample was taken from a study of blood T cell repertoires in COVID-19.

The chain uses TRBV13 and TRBJ2-3; TRBD2 matches at 7 bases. This TCR was recovered from a human donor in a cohort sampled during active COVID-19. Sequenced material: peripheral blood. In DNA, the CDR3 is TGTGCCAGCAGCTTATGGGCTAGCGGAAGCACAGATACGCAGTATTTT. Translating it yields CASSLWASGSTDTQYF.